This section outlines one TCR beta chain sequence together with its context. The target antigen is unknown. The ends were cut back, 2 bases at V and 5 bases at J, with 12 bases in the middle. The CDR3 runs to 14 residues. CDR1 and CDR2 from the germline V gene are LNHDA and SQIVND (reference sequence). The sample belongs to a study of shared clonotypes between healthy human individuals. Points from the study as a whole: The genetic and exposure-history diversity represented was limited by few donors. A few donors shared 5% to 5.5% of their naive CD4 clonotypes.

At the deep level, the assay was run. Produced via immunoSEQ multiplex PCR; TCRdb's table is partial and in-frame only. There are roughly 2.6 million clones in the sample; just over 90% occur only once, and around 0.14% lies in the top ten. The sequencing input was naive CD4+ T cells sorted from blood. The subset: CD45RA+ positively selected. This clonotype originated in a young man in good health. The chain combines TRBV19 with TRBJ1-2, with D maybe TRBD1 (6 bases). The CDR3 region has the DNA TGTGCCAGTAGTATAACACAGGGATCTTATGGCTACACCTTC. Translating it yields CASSITQGSYGYTF.